In its sample, the clone carrying this T cell receptor beta chain was seen a few times. These data originate in a study of OX40 agonist ivuxolimab in advanced cancers. Study summary: Every patient in dose escalation had hepatocellular carcinoma, melanoma, renal cell or head and neck cancer. Participants, roughly 81% male, averaged roughly 55 years of age, ranging from roughly 20 to 79.

The table came from immunoSEQ multiplex PCR; TCRdb's copy has only in-frame clones and leaves some out. The data show around 100,000 clones, almost 90% seen once. Trimming shortened V by 4 bases and J by 0 bases, and 0 bases separated the two germline ends. The germline V gene encodes CDR1 SQVTM and CDR2 ANQGSEA. This CDR3 spans 10 amino acids. Sample: CD4+ or CD8+ T cells sorted from blood, taken in a trial of the OX40 agonist ivuxolimab. The genes are TRBV29-1 and TRBJ1-1, with D hard to call. The sequence came from an adult with an advanced solid tumor such as melanoma, head and neck, liver or kidney cancer. DNA of the CDR3: TGCAGCGTTGTGAACACTGAAGCTTTCTTT. Its protein product is CSVVNTEAFF. The full variable domain, in which reference TRBV29-1 and TRBJ1-1 provide the parts outside the CDR3, is SAVISQKPSRDICQRGTSLTIQCQVDSQVTMMFWYRQQPGQSLTLIATANQGSEATYESGFVIDKFPISRPNLTFSTLTVSNMSPEDSSIYLCSVVNTEAFFGQGTRLTVV.